Following are 23 T cell receptor beta chains from one sample sequenced in a study of shared clonotypes between healthy human individuals. TCRdb's copy holds only in-frame clones and misses some; the assay was immunoSEQ multiplex PCR. The data show about 1 million clones, under 80% seen once. The sequenced material came from memory CD4+ T cells sorted from blood. As to subset: CD45RA-negative fraction. These receptors all come from a man between 18 and 29 years old in good health.

The V and J genes are TRBV7-2 and TRBJ1-2; D unclear. This CDR3 has 15 residues. CDR1 is SGHTA and CDR2 is FQGNSA in the germline V gene. The V end was cut by 0 bases, the J end by 4 bases, with 12 bases between. CDR3 amino acids: CASSLASPLGYGYTF. The CDR3 coding sequence is TGTGCCAGCAGCTTAGCTAGTCCGCTAGGCTATGGCTACACCTTC.

CDR3 in DNA: TGTGCCAGCAGCGTAGGAGGGGTGGCCTACGAGCAGTACTTC. Its translation: CASSVGGVAYEQYF. J is TRBJ2-7 and V is TRBV9; D might be TRBD1 or TRBD2, each matching 5 bases. V lost 0 bases, J lost 2 bases, and 9 bases lay in between. The V gene's germline CDR1 is SGDLS and CDR2 YYNGEE. The CDR3 is 14 amino acids.

The CDR3 loop is CASSLLNRAQGWYGYTF. Here the CDR3 DNA reads TGTGCCAGCAGTTTACTCAACCGGGCCCAGGGATGGTATGGCTACACCTTC. V is TRBV27 and J is TRBJ1-2, with a possible D match to TRBD1 (5 bases). V lost 2 bases and J 5 bases, leaving 21 bases between the germline ends. Germline assignment: CDR1 MNHEY and CDR2 SMNVEV (reference sequence). CDR3 length: 17 residues.

Comments on this clone: Additional DNA sequences in this sample encode the identical CDR3. This chain connects TRBV5-8 to TRBJ1-5; 9 nucleotides line up with TRBD1. J lost 4 bases, V lost 4 bases, and 6 bases had no gene match. Per the germline V gene, CDR1 is SGHTS and CDR2 is YDEGEE. CDR3 length equals 15 residues. The CDR3 is CASSPGQGSNQPQHF. In DNA, the CDR3 is TGTGCCAGCAGCCCGGGACAGGGATCTAATCAGCCCCAGCATTTT.

This clone has only one observation. The genes are TRBV10-3 and TRBJ1-6; TRBD1 might be the D (5 bases). V shed 8 bases and J shed 7 bases, with 21 bases lying between them. The CDR3 spans 16 residues. Germline-derived CDR1 and CDR2 are ENHRY and SYGVKD. The CDR3 here is CAIRGVQGPSNSPLHF. For the CDR3, the DNA is TGTGCCATCCGGGGTGTTCAGGGACCCTCGAATTCACCCCTCCACTTT.

The chain links TRBV5-4 to TRBJ2-1, with 15 positions matching TRBD2. The CDR3 loop spans 18 amino acids. The germline CDR1 and CDR2 sequences are SGHNT and YYREEE (reference sequence). V dropped 5 bases and J dropped 1; count of bases not matched to a gene: 7. CDR3 sequence reads: CASSPPGLAGGSYNEQFF. CDR3 DNA sequence: TGTGCCAGCAGTCCCCCGGGACTAGCGGGGGGATCCTACAATGAGCAGTTCTTC.

The genes are TRBV9 and TRBJ1-2; D may be TRBD1 (6 bases). Germline values: CDR1 SGDLS, CDR2 YYNGEE. V dropped 4 bases and J dropped 5 bases, with 12 bases sitting between them. CDR3 length: 13 residues. The CDR3 DNA is TGTGCCAGCAGCCCAGGGGACCAGTATGGCTACACCTTC. Its protein product is CASSPGDQYGYTF.

Turning to this clone: The sample contains more than one DNA sequence encoding this CDR3. The chain recombines TRBV2 with TRBJ2-1; a possible D gene is TRBD1 (6 bases). CDR3 length: 15 residues. CDR1 is SNHLY, CDR2 FYNNEI, per germline. Trimming left V 4 bases short and J 0 bases short, with 10 bases between. The chain's CDR3 is CASSADRSSYNEQFF. The DNA of the CDR3 is TGTGCCAGCAGTGCTGACAGGAGCTCCTACAATGAGCAGTTCTTC.

The genes are TRBV5-1 and TRBJ2-2, with D possibly matching TRBD2 (5 bases). The CDR3 length is 14 residues. V lost 4 bases and J lost 5, with 12 bases in between. The germline CDR1 and CDR2 sequences are SGHRS and YFSETQ. CDR3 nucleotide sequence: TGCGCCAGCAGCGCGGGCCCTCTGACCGGGGAGCTGTTTTTT. Translated: CASSAGPLTGELFF.

V usage is TRBV4-1 and J usage is TRBJ2-3; 9 bases agree with TRBD1. This CDR3 contains 14 residues. The germline V gene encodes CDR1 MGHRA and CDR2 YSYEKL. Trimming removed 4 bases from V and 3 bases from J; junction bases left unmatched: 2. The CDR3 DNA follows: TGCGCCAGCAGCCCGGGACAGGGTACAGATACGCAGTATTTT. This gives the protein CASSPGQGTDTQYF.

This clone showed up just once. Different DNA sequences within this sample yield the same CDR3. The chain has TRBV5-6 and TRBJ2-2, with 9 bases matching TRBD1. Germline assignment: CDR1 SGHDT and CDR2 YYEEEE. Trimming took 4 bases from V and 5 from J; bases not matched to a gene: 6. This CDR3 contains 15 residues. CDR3 nucleotides: TGTGCCAGCAGCCTCGACAGGGGGAGGACCGGGGAGCTGTTTTTT. Translating gives CASSLDRGRTGELFF.

The gene calls are TRBV30 and TRBJ1-4; D is uncertain. Trimming cost V 0 bases and J 5 bases, with 13 bases left between them. The length of the CDR3 is 15 residues. CDR1 is GTSNPN and CDR2 is SVGIG in the germline V gene (reference sequence). Here the CDR3 reads CAWSVRHLRNEKLFF. For the CDR3, the DNA is TGTGCCTGGAGTGTCCGACATCTGCGGAATGAAAAACTGTTTTTT.

The V gene is TRBV29-1, the J gene TRBJ1-1; a possible D gene is TRBD1 (5 bases). The CDR3 runs 13 residues. Germline loops: CDR1 SQVTM, CDR2 ANQGSEA. The germline V and J ends were trimmed by 4 bases and 4 bases, with 13 bases remaining between them. The CDR3: CSVAWGEGTEAFF. The CDR3 nucleotides are TGCAGCGTTGCGTGGGGCGAGGGCACTGAAGCTTTCTTT. Complete variable domain (other parts from reference TRBV29-1 and TRBJ1-1): SAVISQKPSRDICQRGTSLTIQCQVDSQVTMMFWYRQQPGQSLTLIATANQGSEATYESGFVIDKFPISRPNLTFSTLTVSNMSPEDSSIYLCSVAWGEGTEAFFGQGTRLTVV.

The rearrangement uses TRBV14 and TRBJ2-1, with D tentatively TRBD1 or TRBD2 (5 bases each). V was pared by 4 bases and J by 0 bases, with 10 bases between. Germline V CDR1 and CDR2: SGHDN, FVKESK. There are 15 residues in the CDR3. Here the CDR3 reads CASSLFGGSYNEQFF. CDR3 DNA sequence: TGTGCCAGCAGCCTCTTTGGGGGCTCCTACAATGAGCAGTTCTTC.

The rearrangement joins TRBV6-1 to TRBJ1-3; D is ambiguous. Trimming stripped 1 base from V and 1 base from J, with 8 bases between. From germline, CDR1 is MNHNS and CDR2 SASEGT. The CDR3 contains 15 residues. CDR3 coding DNA: TGTGCCAGCAGTGAAGGAAGGGTTTCTGGAAACACCATATATTTT. Its translation: CASSEGRVSGNTIYF.

This clone showed up many times. Other DNA sequences in this specimen translate into the identical CDR3. The rearrangement joins TRBV10-3 to TRBJ1-1; no reliable D call. The V end was cut by 6 bases, the J end by 5 bases, with 10 bases between. Germline V gene lookup returns CDR1 ENHRY and CDR2 SYGVKD. This CDR3 region has 12 residues. The CDR3 protein is CAIRQGGTEAFF. As DNA, the CDR3 is TGTGCCATCAGACAAGGAGGAACTGAAGCTTTCTTT.

The chain links TRBV30 to TRBJ2-5; 10 bases align to TRBD2. The germline CDR1 and CDR2 sequences are GTSNPN and SVGIG (reference sequence). This CDR3 region has 13 residues. Trimming removed 4 bases from V and 5 bases from J; junction bases left unmatched: 4. The CDR3: CAWTSGRWETQYF. The CDR3, as DNA: TGTGCCTGGACTAGCGGGAGATGGGAGACCCAGTACTTC.

This clone was recorded only once. The chain joins TRBV7-8 to TRBJ1-4; the D is unclear. Germline V gene sequence: CDR1 SGHVS, CDR2 FQNEAQ. The CDR3 contains 16 residues. With 2 bases removed from V and 0 bases from J, the gap between germline ends came to 10 bases. CDR3 region: CASSLRLAATNEKLFF. CDR3 DNA sequence: TGTGCCAGCAGCTTAAGGCTAGCTGCAACTAATGAAAAACTGTTTTTT. Full variable domain (outside the CDR3, taken from reference TRBV7-8 and TRBJ1-4): GAGVSQSPRYKVAKRGQDVALRCDPISGHVSLFWYQQALGQGPEFLTYFQNEAQLDKSGLPSDRFFAERPEGSVSTLKIQRTQQEDSAVYLCASSLRLAATNEKLFFGSGTQLSVL.

This clone was observed many times. This chain joins TRBV19 and TRBJ1-1; the D gene is possibly TRBD1 (5 bases). Germline V gene lookup returns CDR1 LNHDA and CDR2 SQIVND (reference sequence). Trimming took off 8 bases at V and 6 bases at J, with 19 bases between the two ends. The CDR3 length is 14 residues. The CDR3 spells CASDRGGGVPEAFF. The CDR3 DNA follows: TGTGCCAGTGACCGCGGAGGAGGGGTACCTGAAGCTTTCTTT.

This clone occurred once. The V gene is TRBV11-2, the J gene TRBJ2-2; D is uncertain. CDR3 length: 13 residues. Trimming removed 3 bases from V and 1 base from J, with 3 bases in between. Per germline, CDR1 SGHAT and CDR2 FQNNGV. CDR3 protein: CASSFGNTGELFF. Here the CDR3 DNA reads TGTGCCAGCAGCTTTGGGAACACCGGGGAGCTGTTTTTT.

This clone has more than one count but fewer than ten. The same CDR3 can be traced to other DNA sequences in this sample. The chain couples TRBV7-9 to TRBJ1-5; D not resolved. This CDR3 region has 14 residues. The V end lost 1 base, the J end lost 0 bases, and 4 bases lay between the germline ends. CDR1 and CDR2 from the germline V gene are SEHNR and FQNEAQ (reference sequence). This chain's CDR3 is CASSLEGSNQPQHF. The CDR3 DNA reads TGTGCCAGCAGCTTAGAGGGTAGCAATCAGCCCCAGCATTTT.

This clone was detected only once. The V and J genes are TRBV21-1 and TRBJ2-7; whether TRBD1, the table's D call, matches the DNA was not checked. TRBV21-1 is a pseudogene segment. The length of the CDR3 is 15 residues. CDR3 amino acids: CASSKERTGSYEQYF. The DNA of the CDR3 is TGTGCCAGCAGCAAAGAACGGACAGGATCATACGAGCAGTACTTC.

This clone was detected only a few times. V is TRBV21-1 and J is TRBJ2-5; the D call of TRBD1 is as the table states it, not checked on the DNA. TRBV21-1 is termed a pseudogene. The CDR3 has 13 residues. The CDR3 loop is CASSKTGQETQYF. The CDR3 DNA follows: TGTGCCAGCAGCAAGACAGGGCAAGAGACCCAGTACTTC.